This T cell receptor (beta chain) was documented in a study of blood T cell repertoires in COVID-19. At the level of the study: Sites in the United States, Italy and Spain provided acute and convalescent COVID-19 samples. Sources were T cells, B-cell-depleted T cells, or PBMCs; the material itself was cDNA or gDNA.

Per the germline V gene, CDR1 is MNHEY and CDR2 is SMNVEV (reference sequence). V gave up 2 bases and J gave up 4 bases, with 10 bases separating them. This CDR3 region has 14 residues. Authors' methods: Using reference gene primer amplification, nucleated cell counts were estimated. The data were produced by immunoSEQ multiplex PCR, yet TCRdb's version contains in-frame clones alone and is incomplete. V, J and clone size were drawn from that table, and D and trimming were deduced from the DNA. The table lists some 190,000 clones, roughly 90% of them singletons, with about 6.6% in the top ten. The J gene is TRBJ2-3, the V gene TRBV27, with D maybe TRBD1 (6 bases). This receptor was obtained from a woman in her forties who had recovered from COVID-19. Source material: peripheral blood. The CDR3 DNA follows: TGTGCCAGCAGTTTAAACCCAGGGGCAGATACGCAGTATTTT. Translating gives CASSLNPGADTQYF.